These T cell receptor beta chains were read from a single sample in a study of T cells in Graves' hyperthyroidism and ophthalmopathy. TCRdb re-called the multiplex PCR reads with MiXCR, one entry per CDR3 protein. The sample holds 250,000 to 350,000 distinct CDR3 sequences; 15% to 20% are singletons and the top ten take around 57%. The sample comprised blood. The receptor set was obtained from an older woman with Graves' ophthalmopathy. The CDR3 runs from the conserved cysteine through the conserved F or W. Each record gives: D gene, V gene, J gene, CDR3 length, clone size, CDR3 DNA, CDR3 protein. D genes are given only for firm matches. Size is omitted from some rows. Given values are once, few, many or a class for expanded clones.

>TRBD1|TRBV5-1|TRBJ2-1|15|many
TGCGCCAGCAGCCTCGGGACAGGGCAGAGAAATGAGCAGTTCTTC
CASSLGTGQRNEQFF
>-|TRBV20-1|TRBJ2-7|12|few
TGCAGTGCTAGAGAGGCCATGAGGGAGCAGTACTTC
CSAREAMREQYF
>-|TRBV4-2|TRBJ1-3|16|-
TGTGCCAGCAGCCAAGAAGGGACGGTGGCTGGAAACACCATATATTTT
CASSQEGTVAGNTIYF
>TRBD1|TRBV19|TRBJ1-1|12|-
TGTGCCGTACGGAACAGGGGCATTGAAGCTTTCTTT
CAVRNRGIEAFF
>-|TRBV5-1|TRBJ2-3|14|many
TGCGCCAGCAGCTTGGGGTCGGGCACAGATACGCAGTATTTT
CASSLGSGTDTQYF
>TRBD1|TRBV7-2|TRBJ1-1|14|many
TGTGCCAGCAGCTTCCCGACAGGGATGAGGCTCCCTTTCTTT
CASSFPTGMRLPFF
>-|TRBV5-6|TRBJ1-2|14|once
TGTGCCAGCAGCTTGGGGAGGGGTGGCTATGGCTACACCTTC
CASSLGRGGYGYTF
>-|TRBV6-1|TRBJ1-1|13|many
TGTGCCAGCAGCGAAGGGACTTTTTATGAAGCTTTCTTT
CASSEGTFYEAFF
>-|TRBV4-2|TRBJ1-6|17|many
TGTGCCAGCAGCCAAGACCCGCGCTTCAGCGCCGATTCACCCCTCCACTTT
CASSQDPRFSADSPLHF
>-|TRBV7-9|TRBJ2-1|14|many
TGTGCCAGCAGCTTAATCGGAAGGGGCGGTGAGCAGTTCTTC
CASSLIGRGGEQFF
>TRBD1|TRBV2|TRBJ1-6|14|many
TGTGCCAGCAGTGGGACAGGGGGCAATTCACCCCTCCACTTT
CASSGTGGNSPLHF
>-|TRBV19|TRBJ1-2|13|many
TGTGCCAGTAGTATGGGGACGGCCTATGGCTACACCTTC
CASSMGTAYGYTF
>-|TRBV11-2|TRBJ1-2|15|many
TGTGCCAGCAGCTTAGGGATAGCCCTTAACTATGGCTACACCTTC
CASSLGIALNYGYTF
>-|TRBV28|TRBJ1-2|14|many
TGTGCCAGCCTGGGGGTGAGCCGGGTCTATGGCTACACCTTC
CASLGVSRVYGYTF
>-|TRBV2|TRBJ1-5|15|-
TGTGCCAGCAGTCCTGCGGGTCGAAACAATCAGCCCCAGCATTTT
CASSPAGRNNQPQHF
>TRBD1|TRBV6-1|TRBJ1-6|16|-
TGTGCCAGCAGTGAAGGCGGACAGGGGGCATTATCACCCCTCCACTTT
CASSEGGQGALSPLHF
>-|TRBV5-1|TRBJ2-5|12|-
TGCGCCAGCAGCATGGAGGCGGAGACCCAGTACTTC
CASSMEAETQYF
>-|TRBV5-6|TRBJ1-1|15|many
TGTGCCAGCAGCTTAAGACACATTCTGAACACTGAAGCTTTCTTT
CASSLRHILNTEAFF
>TRBD1|TRBV12-5|TRBJ2-3|13|many
TGTGCTAGTGAAACAGGGGGCGTCGGTACGCAGTATTTT
CASETGGVGTQYF
>-|TRBV28|TRBJ2-7|15|many
TGTGCCAGCAGTACCCCGGAGGGGGGCCTCTACGAGCAGTACTTC
CASSTPEGGLYEQYF
>-|TRBV27|TRBJ2-5|14|few
TGTGCCAGCAGTTCCCTTGGGGCTGGAGAGACCCAGTACTTC
CASSSLGAGETQYF
>-|TRBV18|TRBJ2-3|17|few
TGTGCCAGCTCACCATTCTTGTATGAGGGCCGGGCAGATACGCAGTATTTT
CASSPFLYEGRADTQYF
>TRBD1|TRBV9|TRBJ2-3|14|-
TGTGCCGGCAGCGCAGGGACAGGGGAGGATACGCAGTATTTT
CAGSAGTGEDTQYF
>-|TRBV6-2/TRBV6-3|TRBJ2-2|14|few
TGTGCCAGCAGTAGGGAAGGGGAAACCGGGGAGCTGTTTTTT
CASSREGETGELFF
>-|TRBV11-2|TRBJ2-7|12|once
TGTGCCAGCAGCTTAGTTATCCACGAGCAGTACTTC
CASSLVIHEQYF
>TRBD2|TRBV28|TRBJ2-1|17|-
TGTGCCAGCAGTGCCGGACTAGCGGGGGGGCTTGTCAATGAGCAGTTCTTC
CASSAGLAGGLVNEQFF
>-|TRBV7-9|TRBJ1-6|14|few
TGTGCCAGCAGCTTAGCCAGAGATAATTCACCCCTCCACTTT
CASSLARDNSPLHF
>-|TRBV19|TRBJ2-6|18|few
TGTGCCAGTAGGCAGGGATCTATAGGGGTTTCTGGGGCCAACGTCCTGACTTTC
CASRQGSIGVSGANVLTF
>-|TRBV28|TRBJ2-4|12|many
TGTGCCAGCAGTTTCCAGAGCCCCACTCAGTACTTC
CASSFQSPTQYF
>-|TRBV30|TRBJ1-2|17|many
TGTGCCTGGCCAGCCTCATTGAAGACACACACTAACTATGGCTACACCTTC
CAWPASLKTHTNYGYTF
>TRBD1|TRBV24-1|TRBJ2-3|17|many
TGTGCCACCAGTGATTCTGGACAGGGGGGTTTCGCAGATACGCAGTATTTT
CATSDSGQGGFADTQYF
>-|TRBV20-1|TRBJ1-4|16|many
TGCAGTGCTAGAGACATCGCGTCAGGACTTAATGAAAAACTGTTTTTT
CSARDIASGLNEKLFF
>-|TRBV7-2|TRBJ2-3|16|many
TGTGCCAGCAGCTCAAAGACTAGTGTCTTCGCAGATACGCAGTATTTT
CASSSKTSVFADTQYF
>-|TRBV20-1|TRBJ2-7|16|-
TGCAGTGCTACATCTACGGTGGGGGCCTACGCGGCCGAGCAGTACTTC
CSATSTVGAYAAEQYF
>-|TRBV2|TRBJ2-3|14|many
TGTGCCAGCAGTTCCAGGAGGAGCGCAGATACGCAGTATTTT
CASSSRRSADTQYF
>-|TRBV9|TRBJ2-3|13|few
TGTGCCAGCAGCGCACAGTTTGCAGATACGCAGTATTTT
CASSAQFADTQYF
>-|TRBV7-2|TRBJ2-4|16|many
TGTGCCAGCAGAACCGGGACCTATCTAGCCAAAAACATTCAGTACTTC
CASRTGTYLAKNIQYF
>TRBD2|TRBV7-9|TRBJ2-5|15|many
TGTGCCAGCAGCTTGTCGCATGGGGAGGGCGAGACCCAGTACTTC
CASSLSHGEGETQYF
>-|TRBV6-1|TRBJ1-6|13|many
TGTGCCAGCAGTCCAATTGGGAATTCACCCCTCCACTTT
CASSPIGNSPLHF
>-|TRBV20-1|TRBJ1-6|15|many
TGCAGTGCCCCGGACAGTACAAGATTTTACTCACCCCTCCACTTT
CSAPDSTRFYSPLHF
>-|TRBV20-1|TRBJ2-5|13|-
TGCAGTGCTAGAGATCCCCTAGGAGGGACCCAGTACTTC
CSARDPLGGTQYF
>TRBD1|TRBV5-1|TRBJ2-7|13|many
TGCGCCAGCGGGACAGGGTCCTCCTACGAGCAGTACTTC
CASGTGSSYEQYF
>-|TRBV6-1|TRBJ1-2|16|few
TGTGCCAGCAGCCTAAAGGGGGGGAATTTTAACTATGGCTACACCTTC
CASSLKGGNFNYGYTF
>-|TRBV7-2|TRBJ2-7|13|many
TGTGCCAGCAGGCCTATACGGGGCGGCGAGCAGTACTTC
CASRPIRGGEQYF
>-|TRBV6-1|TRBJ2-1|11|many
TGTGCCAGCAGTGCATACAATGAGCAGTTCTTC
CASSAYNEQFF
>TRBD1|TRBV7-2|TRBJ2-7|15|few
TGTGCCAGCAGCGGCAGGACAGGGTCGGGGTACGAGCAGTACTTC
CASSGRTGSGYEQYF
>TRBD1|TRBV5-1|TRBJ1-4|14|-
TGCGCCAGCAGCTTGGGGACAGGGCTTGAAAAACTGTTTTTT
CASSLGTGLEKLFF
>-|TRBV7-2|TRBJ1-1|14|many
TGTGCCAGCAGCAGGGCCCCTAGGGAGACTGAAGCTTTCTTT
CASSRAPRETEAFF
>-|TRBV7-9|TRBJ2-6|18|-
TGTGCCAGCAGCTTGCGAGGGGGATACGTGTCTGGGGCCAACGTCCTGACTTTC
CASSLRGGYVSGANVLTF
>TRBD1|TRBV6-2/TRBV6-3|TRBJ1-5|16|-
TGTGCCAGCAGCCCTTCACGGACAGGGCTCTCCCAGCCCCAGCATTTT
CASSPSRTGLSQPQHF
>TRBD2|TRBV4-3|TRBJ2-5|15|many
TGCGCCAGCAGCCAAGCCAGGACTAGCAGGCAGACCCAGTACTTC
CASSQARTSRQTQYF
>-|TRBV14|TRBJ1-4|14|many
TGTGCCAGCAGCCAGTCCGGTCCCGCGGAAAAACTGTTTTTT
CASSQSGPAEKLFF
>TRBD2|TRBV9|TRBJ2-1|15|-
TGTGCCAGCAGCATTAGCGGGAGCCCTTACAATGAGCAGTTCTTC
CASSISGSPYNEQFF